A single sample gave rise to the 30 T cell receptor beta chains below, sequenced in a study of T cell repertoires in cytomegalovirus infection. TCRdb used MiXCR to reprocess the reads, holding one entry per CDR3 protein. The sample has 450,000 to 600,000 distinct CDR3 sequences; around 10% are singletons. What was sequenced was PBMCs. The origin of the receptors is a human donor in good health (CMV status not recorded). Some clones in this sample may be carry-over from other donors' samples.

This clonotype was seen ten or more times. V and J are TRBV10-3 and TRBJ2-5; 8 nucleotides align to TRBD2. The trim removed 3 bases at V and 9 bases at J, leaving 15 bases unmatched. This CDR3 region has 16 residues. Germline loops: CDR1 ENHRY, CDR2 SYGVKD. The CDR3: CAISDSSGPAGLAQYF. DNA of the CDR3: TGTGCCATCAGTGACTCTAGCGGGCCGGCCGGGTTGGCCCAGTACTTC.

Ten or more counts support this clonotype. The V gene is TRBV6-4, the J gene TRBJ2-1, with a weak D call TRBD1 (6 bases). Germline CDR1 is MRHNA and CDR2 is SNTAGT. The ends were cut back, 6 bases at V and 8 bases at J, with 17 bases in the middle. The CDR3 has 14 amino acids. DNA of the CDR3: TGTGCCAGCAGCACTTCTCAGGGGCACGATGAGCAGTTCTTC. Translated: CASSTSQGHDEQFF.

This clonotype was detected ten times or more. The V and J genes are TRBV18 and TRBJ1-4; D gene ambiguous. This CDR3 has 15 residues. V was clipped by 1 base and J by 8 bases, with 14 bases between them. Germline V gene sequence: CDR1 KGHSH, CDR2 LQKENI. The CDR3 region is CASSPQRDSSEKLFF. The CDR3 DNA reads TGTGCCAGCTCACCACAAAGGGATAGCAGCGAAAAACTGTTTTTT.

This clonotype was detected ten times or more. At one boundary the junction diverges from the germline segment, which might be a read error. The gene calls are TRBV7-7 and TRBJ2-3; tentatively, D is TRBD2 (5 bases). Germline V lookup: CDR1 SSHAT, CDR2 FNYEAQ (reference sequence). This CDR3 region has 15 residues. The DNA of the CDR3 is TGTGCTAGCAGCTTTCGACCGGGGAGCACAGATACGCAGTATTTT. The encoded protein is CASSFRPGSTDTQYF. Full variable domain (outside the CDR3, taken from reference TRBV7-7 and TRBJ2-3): GAGVSQSPRYKVTKRGQDVTLRCDPISSHATLYWYQQALGQGPEFLTYFNYEAQPDKSGLPSDRFSAERPEGSISTLTIQRTEQRDSAMYRCASSFRPGSTDTQYFGPGTRLTVL.

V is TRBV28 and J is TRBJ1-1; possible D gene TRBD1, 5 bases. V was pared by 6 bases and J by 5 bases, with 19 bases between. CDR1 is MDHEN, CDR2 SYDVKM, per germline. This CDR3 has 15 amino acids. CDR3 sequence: CASSTGGGLGTEAFF. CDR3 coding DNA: TGTGCCAGCAGCACCGGGGGAGGCCTGGGGACTGAAGCTTTCTTT.

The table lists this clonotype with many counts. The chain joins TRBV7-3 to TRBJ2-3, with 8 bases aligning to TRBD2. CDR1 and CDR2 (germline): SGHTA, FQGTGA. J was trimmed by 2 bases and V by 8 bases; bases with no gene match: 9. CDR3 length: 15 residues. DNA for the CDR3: TGTGCCAGCTCCGGGGGGGGAACTGTCACAGATACGCAGTATTTT. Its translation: CASSGGGTVTDTQYF. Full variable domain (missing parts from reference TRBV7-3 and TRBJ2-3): GAGVSQTPSNKVTEKGKYVELRCDPISGHTALYWYRQSLGQGPEFLIYFQGTGAADDSGLPNDRFFAVRPEGSVSTLKIQRTERGDSAVYLCASSGGGTVTDTQYFGPGTRLTVL.

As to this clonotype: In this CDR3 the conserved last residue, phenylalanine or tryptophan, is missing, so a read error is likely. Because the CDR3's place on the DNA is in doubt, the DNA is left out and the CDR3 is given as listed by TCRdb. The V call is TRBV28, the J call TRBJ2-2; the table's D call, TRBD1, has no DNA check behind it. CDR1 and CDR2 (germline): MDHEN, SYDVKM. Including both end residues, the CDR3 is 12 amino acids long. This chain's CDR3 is CASSAGDREKKL.

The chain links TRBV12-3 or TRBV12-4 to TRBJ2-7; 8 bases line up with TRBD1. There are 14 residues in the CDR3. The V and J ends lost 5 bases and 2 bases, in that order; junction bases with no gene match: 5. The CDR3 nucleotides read TGTGCCAGCAGTGAGACAGGGGTAACCTACGAGCAGTACTTC. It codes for CASSETGVTYEQYF.

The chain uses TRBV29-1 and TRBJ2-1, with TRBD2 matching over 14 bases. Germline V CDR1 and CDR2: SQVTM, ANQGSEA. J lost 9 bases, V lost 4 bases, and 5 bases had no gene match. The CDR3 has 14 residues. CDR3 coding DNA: TGCAGCGTTGGGGGACTAGCGGGGGAAAGTGAGCAGTTCTTC. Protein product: CSVGGLAGESEQFF.

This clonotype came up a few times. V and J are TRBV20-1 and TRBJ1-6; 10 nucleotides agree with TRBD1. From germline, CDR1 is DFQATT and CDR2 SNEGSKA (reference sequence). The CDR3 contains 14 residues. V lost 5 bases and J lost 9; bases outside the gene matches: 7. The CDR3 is CSAGTGEFVSPLHF. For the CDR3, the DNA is TGCAGTGCTGGGACAGGGGAATTTGTTTCACCCCTCCACTTT.

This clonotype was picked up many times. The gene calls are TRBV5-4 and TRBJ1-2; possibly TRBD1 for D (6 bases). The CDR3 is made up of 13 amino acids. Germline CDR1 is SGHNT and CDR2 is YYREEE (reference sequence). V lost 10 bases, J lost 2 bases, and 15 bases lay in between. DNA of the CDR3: TGTGCCTATAGGTGGGGGGGCAACTATGGCTACACCTTC. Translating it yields CAYRWGGNYGYTF.

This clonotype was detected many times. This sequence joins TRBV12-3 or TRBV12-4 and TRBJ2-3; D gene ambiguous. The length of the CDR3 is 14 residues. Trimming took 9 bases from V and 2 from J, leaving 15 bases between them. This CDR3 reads CASNLDGVTDTQYF. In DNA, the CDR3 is TGTGCCAGTAACCTCGACGGAGTCACAGATACGCAGTATTTT.

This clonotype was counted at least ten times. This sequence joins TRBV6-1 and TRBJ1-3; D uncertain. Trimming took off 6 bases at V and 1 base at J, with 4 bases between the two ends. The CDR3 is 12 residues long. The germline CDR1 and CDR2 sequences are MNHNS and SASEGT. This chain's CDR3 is CASRESGNTIYF. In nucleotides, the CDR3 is TGTGCCAGCAGGGAATCTGGAAACACCATATATTTT.

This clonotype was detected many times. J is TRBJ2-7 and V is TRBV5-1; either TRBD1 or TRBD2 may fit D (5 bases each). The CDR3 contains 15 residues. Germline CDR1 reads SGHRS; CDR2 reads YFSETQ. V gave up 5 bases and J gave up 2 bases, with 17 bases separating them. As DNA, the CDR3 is TGCGCCAGCAGGCCCGGGACCGGCGTCACCTACGAGCAGTACTTC. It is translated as CASRPGTGVTYEQYF.

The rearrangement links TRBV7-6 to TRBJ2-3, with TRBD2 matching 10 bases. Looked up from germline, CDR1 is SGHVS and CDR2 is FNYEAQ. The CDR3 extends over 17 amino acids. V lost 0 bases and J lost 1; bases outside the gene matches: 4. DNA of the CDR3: TGTGCCAGCAGCTTAGCCGGCCTAGCGGGGGGCACAGATACGCAGTATTTT. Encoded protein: CASSLAGLAGGTDTQYF.

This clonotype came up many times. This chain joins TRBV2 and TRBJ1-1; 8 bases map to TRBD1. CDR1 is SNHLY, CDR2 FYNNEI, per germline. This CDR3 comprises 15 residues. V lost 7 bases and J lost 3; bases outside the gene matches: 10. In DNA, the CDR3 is TGTGCCAGCACCCTTGTCGACAGGGGCCACACTGAAGCTTTCTTT. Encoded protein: CASTLVDRGHTEAFF. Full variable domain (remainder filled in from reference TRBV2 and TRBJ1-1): EPEVTQTPSHQVTQMGQEVILRCVPISNHLYFYWYRQILGQKVEFLVSFYNNEISEKSEIFDDQFSVERPDGSNFTLKIRSTKLEDSAMYFCASTLVDRGHTEAFFGQGTRLTVV.

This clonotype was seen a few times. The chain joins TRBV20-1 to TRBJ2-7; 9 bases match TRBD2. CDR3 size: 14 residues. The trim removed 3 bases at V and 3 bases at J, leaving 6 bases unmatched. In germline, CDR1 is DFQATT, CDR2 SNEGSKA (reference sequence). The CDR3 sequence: CSASRRLAVYEQYF. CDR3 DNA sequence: TGCAGTGCTAGTCGAAGACTAGCGGTCTACGAGCAGTACTTC.

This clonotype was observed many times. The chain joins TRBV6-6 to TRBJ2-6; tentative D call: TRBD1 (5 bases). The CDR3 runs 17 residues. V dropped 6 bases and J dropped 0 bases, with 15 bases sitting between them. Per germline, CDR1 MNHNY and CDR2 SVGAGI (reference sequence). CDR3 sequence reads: CASSDYTGSSGANVLTF. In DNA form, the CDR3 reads TGTGCCAGCAGCGATTATACAGGCTCCTCTGGGGCCAACGTCCTGACTTTC.

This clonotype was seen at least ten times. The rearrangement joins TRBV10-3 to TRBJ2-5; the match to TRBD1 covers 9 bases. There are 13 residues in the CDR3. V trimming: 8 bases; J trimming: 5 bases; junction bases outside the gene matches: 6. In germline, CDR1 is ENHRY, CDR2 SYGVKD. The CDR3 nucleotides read TGTGCCATCTCCGGGACAGGGCTGGAGACCCAGTACTTC. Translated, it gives CAISGTGLETQYF.

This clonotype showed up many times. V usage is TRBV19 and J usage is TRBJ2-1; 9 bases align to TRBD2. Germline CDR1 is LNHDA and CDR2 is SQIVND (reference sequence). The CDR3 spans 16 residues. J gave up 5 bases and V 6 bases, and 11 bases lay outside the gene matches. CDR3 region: CASSLIGLATNNEQFF. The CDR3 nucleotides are TGTGCCAGTAGCCTCATCGGACTAGCGACAAACAATGAGCAGTTCTTC.

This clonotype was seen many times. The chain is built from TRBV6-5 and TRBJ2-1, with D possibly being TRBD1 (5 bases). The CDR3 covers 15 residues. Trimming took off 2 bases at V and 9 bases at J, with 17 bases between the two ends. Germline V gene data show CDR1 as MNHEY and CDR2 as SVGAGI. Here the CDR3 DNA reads TGTGCCAGCAGTTACGGCCGGACACTGGGCGGTGAGCAGTTCTTC. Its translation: CASSYGRTLGGEQFF.

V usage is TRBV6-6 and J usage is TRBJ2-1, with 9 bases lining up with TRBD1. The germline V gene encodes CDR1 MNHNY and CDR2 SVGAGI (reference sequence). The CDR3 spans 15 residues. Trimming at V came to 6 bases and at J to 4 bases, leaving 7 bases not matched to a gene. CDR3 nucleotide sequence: TGTGCCAGCAGCCCAGGACAGGGGTTATACAATGAGCAGTTCTTC. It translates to CASSPGQGLYNEQFF.

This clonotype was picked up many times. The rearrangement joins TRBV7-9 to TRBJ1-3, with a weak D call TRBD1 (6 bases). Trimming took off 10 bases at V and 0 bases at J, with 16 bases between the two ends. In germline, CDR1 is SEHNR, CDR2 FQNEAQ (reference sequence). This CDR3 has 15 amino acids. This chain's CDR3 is CAKLPGHFSGNTIYF. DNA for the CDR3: TGTGCCAAACTCCCGGGACATTTCTCTGGAAACACCATATATTTT. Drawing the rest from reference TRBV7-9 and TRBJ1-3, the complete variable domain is DTGVSQNPRHKITKRGQNVTFRCDPISEHNRLYWYRQTLGQGPEFLTYFQNEAQLEKSRLLSDRFSAERPKGSFSTLEIQRTEQGDSAMYLCAKLPGHFSGNTIYFGEGSWLTVV.

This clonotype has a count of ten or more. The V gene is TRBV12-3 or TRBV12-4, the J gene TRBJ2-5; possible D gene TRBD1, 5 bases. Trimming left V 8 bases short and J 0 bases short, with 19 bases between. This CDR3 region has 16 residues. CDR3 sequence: CASQGRKHTYQETQYF. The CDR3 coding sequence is TGTGCCAGCCAGGGAAGGAAACACACGTACCAAGAGACCCAGTACTTC.

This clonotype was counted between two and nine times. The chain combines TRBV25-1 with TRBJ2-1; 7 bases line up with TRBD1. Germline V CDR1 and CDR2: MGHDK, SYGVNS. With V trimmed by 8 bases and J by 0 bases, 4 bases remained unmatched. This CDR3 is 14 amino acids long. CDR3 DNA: TGTGCCAGCTGGGACAGTGGCTCCTACAATGAGCAGTTCTTC. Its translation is CASWDSGSYNEQFF.

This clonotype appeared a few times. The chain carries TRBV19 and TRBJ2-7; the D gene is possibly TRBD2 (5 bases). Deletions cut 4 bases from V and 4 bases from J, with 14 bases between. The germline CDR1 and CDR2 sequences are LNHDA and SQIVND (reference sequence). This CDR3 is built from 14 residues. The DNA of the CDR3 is TGTGCCAGTAGTAATTACGGGGTTGGATACGAGCAGTACTTC. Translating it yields CASSNYGVGYEQYF.

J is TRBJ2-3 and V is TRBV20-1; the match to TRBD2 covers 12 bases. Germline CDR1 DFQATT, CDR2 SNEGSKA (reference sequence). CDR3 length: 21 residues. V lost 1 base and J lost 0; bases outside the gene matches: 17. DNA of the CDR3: TGCAGTGCTAGAGCCCGGTTCGTTCTAGCGGGAGGGCCCCTTAGCACAGATACGCAGTATTTT. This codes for CSARARFVLAGGPLSTDTQYF.

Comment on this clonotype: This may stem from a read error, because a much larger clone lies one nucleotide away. The CDR3 sequence: CASSPRWTGVIEQHF. The DNA of the CDR3 is TGCGCCAGCAGCCCTCGTTGGACAGGGGTAATCGAGCAGCACTTC. The J gene is TRBJ2-7, the V gene TRBV5-1, with 9 bases identical to TRBD1. The germline V gene encodes CDR1 SGHRS and CDR2 YFSETQ. The CDR3 loop spans 15 amino acids.

The DNA for the CDR3 is TGTGCCAGCAGTTTCGACAGGGGGGGGGCAGGAGCTTTCTTT. Amino acid sequence: CASSFDRGGAGAFF. The rearrangement uses TRBV27 and TRBJ1-1; 9 bases are a match to TRBD1. This CDR3 contains 14 residues. Germline CDR1 MNHEY, CDR2 SMNVEV (reference sequence). V dropped 3 bases and J dropped 10; count of bases not matched to a gene: 9.

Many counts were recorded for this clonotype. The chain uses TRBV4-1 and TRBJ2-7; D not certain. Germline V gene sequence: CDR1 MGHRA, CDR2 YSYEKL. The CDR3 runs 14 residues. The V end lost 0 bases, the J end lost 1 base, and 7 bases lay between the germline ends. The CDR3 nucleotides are TGCGCCAGCAGCCAAGATAAGTATTCCTACGAGCAGTACTTC. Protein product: CASSQDKYSYEQYF.